These 27 T cell receptor beta chains came from one sample sequenced in a study of T cell changes during pregnancy in multiple sclerosis. Libraries were prepared by immunoSEQ multiplex PCR; TCRdb keeps only in-frame clonotypes and omits some of them. The data show about 50,000 clones, about 93% seen once. The material sequenced was CD4+ T cells from peripheral blood mononuclear cells, taken after pregnancy. The receptor set was obtained from a female donor in good health, enrolled as a control in a pregnancy study.

The V call is TRBV9, the J call TRBJ1-4; the match to TRBD1 covers 11 bases. The CDR3 has 15 amino acids. Trimming took 4 bases from V and 7 from J; bases not matched to a gene: 6. Germline values: CDR1 SGDLS, CDR2 YYNGEE. The CDR3 bases are TGTGCCAGCAGCCCTTGGGACAGGGGGAGTGAAAAACTGTTTTTT. Residues: CASSPWDRGSEKLFF.

The rearrangement uses TRBV9 and TRBJ2-3, with 8 bases aligning to TRBD1. Germline V gene sequence: CDR1 SGDLS, CDR2 YYNGEE. This CDR3 comprises 16 residues. The V and J ends lost 4 bases and 1 base, in that order; junction bases with no gene match: 8. CDR3 bases: TGTGCCAGCAGCATAAGACAGGGGTTGGGCACAGATACGCAGTATTTT. As protein: CASSIRQGLGTDTQYF.

The rearrangement links TRBV7-2 to TRBJ2-7; no clear D gene. Trimming left V 4 bases short and J 6 bases short, with 7 bases between. CDR1 is SGHTA, CDR2 FQGNSA, per germline. This CDR3 is built from 11 residues. The CDR3 region has the DNA TGTGCCAGCAGCTCCTTATTCGAGCAGTACTTC. Translation: CASSSLFEQYF.

The chain uses TRBV7-3 and TRBJ2-1; 12 nucleotides line up with TRBD2. J was trimmed by 5 bases and V by 4 bases; bases with no gene match: 3. The germline gives CDR1 SGHTA, CDR2 FQGTGA. The CDR3 sequence is 15 residues long. In nucleotides, the CDR3 is TGTGCCAGCAGCTCCCGACTAGCGGGGGACAATGAGCAGTTCTTC. This codes for CASSSRLAGDNEQFF.

The V gene is TRBV2, the J gene TRBJ2-7, with D possibly TRBD2 on 5 matching bases. The CDR3 length is 13 residues. The V gene lost 7 bases and the J gene lost 3 bases, with 13 bases spanning the gap. Germline loops: CDR1 SNHLY, CDR2 FYNNEI. The DNA for the CDR3 is TGTGCCAGCACTCCCGGGGTGGTCTACGAGCAGTACTTC. Translation: CASTPGVVYEQYF. Variable domain in full (rest from reference TRBV2 and TRBJ2-7): EPEVTQTPSHQVTQMGQEVILRCVPISNHLYFYWYRQILGQKVEFLVSFYNNEISEKSEIFDDQFSVERPDGSNFTLKIRSTKLEDSAMYFCASTPGVVYEQYFGPGTRLTVT.

The chain employs TRBV28 and TRBJ2-7; 15 nucleotides align to TRBD2. The CDR3 is 17 residues long. Unmatched junction bases numbered 9, after V lost 6 bases and J lost 3 bases. Germline CDR1 and CDR2: MDHEN and SYDVKM. The CDR3 spells CASSSAGLAGGFYEQYF. The CDR3 DNA is TGTGCCAGCAGCTCGGCCGGACTAGCGGGAGGGTTCTACGAGCAGTACTTC.

This chain's CDR3 is CASSLYRGLKDEKLFF. CDR3 in DNA: TGTGCCAGCAGTTTATACAGGGGGCTGAAAGATGAAAAACTGTTTTTT. The chain links TRBV6-5 to TRBJ1-4, with 9 nucleotides matching TRBD1. From germline, CDR1 is MNHEY and CDR2 SVGAGI. The J segment lost 6 bases and the V segment lost 4 bases, leaving 9 bases of the junction unmatched. The CDR3 runs 16 residues.

The V call is TRBV5-1, the J call TRBJ2-1, with TRBD2 identical over 7 bases. Germline V lookup: CDR1 SGHRS, CDR2 YFSETQ. Losses at the gene ends were 4 bases for V and 5 bases for J; bases not matched to a gene: 3. This CDR3 contains 13 residues. The CDR3 nucleotides are TGCGCCAGCAGCAGGGACTATCACAATGAGCAGTTCTTC. Protein sequence: CASSRDYHNEQFF.

The chain is built from TRBV27 and TRBJ1-1, with TRBD1 matching 9 bases. The junction had 7 bases not matched to a gene; V was cut back by 1 base and J by 1 base. Germline loops: CDR1 MNHEY, CDR2 SMNVEV (reference sequence). The CDR3 has 17 amino acids. The CDR3, as DNA: TGTGCCAGCAGTTTATACGGACCGGACAGGGGGAACACTGAAGCTTTCTTT. This translates into CASSLYGPDRGNTEAFF.

Note on this clone: Sequence at one end of the junction differs from germline and may be a read error. V is TRBV5-1 and J is TRBJ1-1; D gene uncertain. The CDR3 runs 14 residues. Germline CDR1 is SGHRS and CDR2 is YFSETQ. This CDR3 reads CASSLGASNTEAFF. The CDR3 nucleotides read TGCGCCAGCAGTTTGGGCGCATCTAACACTGAAGCTTTCTTT.

The chain couples TRBV6-1 to TRBJ2-3, with 8 bases matching TRBD1. This CDR3 is 16 amino acids long. Germline trimming cut 0 bases from V and 1 base from J; bases unmatched to any gene: 3. The germline CDR1 and CDR2 sequences are MNHNS and SASEGT. DNA of the CDR3: TGTGCCAGCAGTGAAGCCAGACAGGGGCGCACAGATACGCAGTATTTT. It is translated as CASSEARQGRTDTQYF.

The chain is built from TRBV7-9 and TRBJ2-1; 8 positions agree with TRBD2. With V trimmed by 1 base and J by 7 bases, 12 bases remained unmatched. CDR3 length equals 17 residues. Germline CDR1 reads SEHNR; CDR2 reads FQNEAQ (reference sequence). This chain's CDR3 is CASSLVAGGVLGNEQFF. In nucleotides, the CDR3 is TGTGCCAGCAGCTTAGTGGCGGGAGGAGTCTTGGGTAATGAGCAGTTCTTC.

This clone was counted a single time. V and J are TRBV10-3 and TRBJ1-1; TRBD1 matches 8 bases. Per the germline V gene, CDR1 is ENHRY and CDR2 is SYGVKD. The CDR3 is 12 residues long. The trim removed 10 bases at V and 4 bases at J, leaving 5 bases unmatched. Here the CDR3 reads CATKQGVTEAFF. Here the CDR3 DNA reads TGTGCCACGAAACAGGGGGTCACTGAAGCTTTCTTT.

The rearrangement links TRBV18 to TRBJ2-7; unclear D gene. The ends were cut back, 2 bases at V and 2 bases at J, with 7 bases in the middle. CDR3 size: 13 residues. Germline loops: CDR1 KGHSH, CDR2 LQKENI. The chain's CDR3 is CASSPGTTYEQYF. The DNA for the CDR3 is TGTGCCAGCTCACCAGGTACAACCTACGAGCAGTACTTC.

The chain links TRBV29-1 to TRBJ2-5; a weak D match, TRBD1 (5 bases). CDR1 is SQVTM, CDR2 ANQGSEA, per germline. This CDR3 contains 12 residues. V was pared by 3 bases and J by 5 bases, with 10 bases between. The CDR3 coding sequence is TGCAGCGTTGATAAGCAGGGTGAGACCCAGTACTTC. The encoded protein is CSVDKQGETQYF.

The CDR3 loop is CASSSRDGRETQYF. The CDR3 DNA reads as TGTGCCAGCAGCTCCCGAGACGGCAGGGAGACCCAGTACTTC. V gene TRBV11-2 combines with J gene TRBJ2-5; D gene uncertain. Germline V gives CDR1 SGHAT, CDR2 FQNNGV. This CDR3 has 14 residues. V was cut by 4 bases and J by 5 bases, with 14 bases left in between.

V and J are TRBV6-1 and TRBJ1-2, with D possibly TRBD1 on 5 matching bases. Between the trimmed V and J ends, which lost 4 bases and 0 bases, there was a span of 15 bases. Germline V gives CDR1 MNHNS, CDR2 SASEGT. The length of the CDR3 is 16 residues. The CDR3 sequence is CASSAAQGAANYGYTF. The CDR3 region has the DNA TGTGCCAGCAGTGCAGCGCAGGGCGCAGCTAACTATGGCTACACCTTC.

The V call is TRBV5-1, the J call TRBJ2-4, with D possibly TRBD2 on 6 matching bases. Germline CDR1 reads SGHRS; CDR2 reads YFSETQ. Trimming took 6 bases from V and 2 from J, leaving 18 bases between them. This CDR3 is built from 16 residues. In nucleotides, the CDR3 is TGCGCCAGCACCCTAGGCGGCGGGGCATCCAAAAACATTCAGTACTTC. This encodes CASTLGGGASKNIQYF.

This chain joins TRBV19 and TRBJ2-7; 9 nucleotides match TRBD1. The CDR3 is made up of 15 amino acids. CDR1 is LNHDA and CDR2 is SQIVND in the germline V gene (reference sequence). V was pared by 5 bases and J by 1 base, with 6 bases of the junction left unmatched. The CDR3 DNA reads as TGTGCCAGTAGTCCCCGGGACAGGGCTTCCTACGAGCAGTACTTC. Its protein product is CASSPRDRASYEQYF.

This chain joins TRBV18 and TRBJ1-1; D not certain. V dropped 6 bases and J dropped 8 bases, with 13 bases sitting between them. Germline assignment: CDR1 KGHSH and CDR2 LQKENI. The CDR3 extends over 12 amino acids. Here the CDR3 reads CASSLRGQEAFF. CDR3 DNA: TGTGCCAGCTCGCTTAGAGGGCAGGAAGCTTTCTTT.

V is TRBV5-8 and J is TRBJ2-2, with 7 bases that match TRBD1. The CDR3 covers 15 residues. From germline, CDR1 is SGHTS and CDR2 YDEGEE. J lost 4 bases, V lost 4 bases, and 7 bases had no gene match. CDR3 DNA sequence: TGTGCCAGCAGCCTCCGGGACAGAGGCACCGGGGAGCTGTTTTTT. Residues: CASSLRDRGTGELFF.

The J gene is TRBJ2-5, the V gene TRBV19; D ambiguous. CDR3 length: 14 amino acids. CDR1 and CDR2 from the germline V gene are LNHDA and SQIVND (reference sequence). V lost 5 bases to trimming and J lost 1 base, with 11 bases between them. The CDR3 nucleotides read TGTGCCAGTAGTTTCCAACACCGCCAAGAGACCCAGTACTTC. It codes for CASSFQHRQETQYF.

J is TRBJ1-2 and V is TRBV29-1; D uncertain. The germline V gene encodes CDR1 SQVTM and CDR2 ANQGSEA. The CDR3 runs to 13 residues. V was shortened by 5 bases and J by 5 bases, with 15 bases between the two germline ends. This chain's CDR3 is CSVYSTNGYGYTF. The CDR3 DNA reads TGCAGCGTTTACAGCACCAATGGGTATGGCTACACCTTC.

This clone was picked up one time. V usage is TRBV6-6 and J usage is TRBJ1-1; D gene unclear. CDR3 size: 13 residues. Germline CDR1 MNHNY, CDR2 SVGAGI (reference sequence). The V end was cut by 10 bases, the J end by 3 bases, with 15 bases between. The CDR3 region has the DNA TGTGCCAATCCCCCCCCGAGGGACACTGAAGCTTTCTTT. Translating gives CANPPPRDTEAFF.

The genes are TRBV14 and TRBJ2-5, with 10 bases aligning to TRBD2. Unmatched junction bases numbered 6, after V lost 4 bases and J lost 1 base. This CDR3 is 16 amino acids long. The germline V gene encodes CDR1 SGHDN and CDR2 FVKESK. The chain's CDR3 is CASSRRLAGFQETQYF. For the CDR3, the DNA is TGTGCCAGCAGCCGACGACTAGCGGGTTTCCAAGAGACCCAGTACTTC.

The CDR3 is CASRRRVHYEQYF. The DNA for the CDR3 is TGTGCCAGCAGACGGAGAGTACACTACGAGCAGTACTTC. The genes are TRBV5-6 and TRBJ2-7, with no clear D. This CDR3 is built from 13 residues. Trimming pared 5 bases from V and 3 bases from J, leaving 12 bases between. Germline assignment: CDR1 SGHDT and CDR2 YYEEEE.

The CDR3 sequence: CATSRDLGGRYNEQFF. The CDR3 DNA follows: TGTGCCACCAGCAGAGATTTAGGGGGCCGGTACAATGAGCAGTTCTTC. The rearrangement uses TRBV15 and TRBJ2-1; TRBD1 matches 7 bases. V gave up 0 bases and J gave up 4 bases; unmatched junction bases: 6. The CDR3 totals 16 residues. Germline CDR1 and CDR2: LNHNV and YYDKDF (reference sequence).